The 14 T cell receptor beta chains below come from one sample, sequenced in a study of T-cell reconstitution after alpha-beta-depleted transplantation in children. TCRbeta library preparation incorporated unique molecular identifiers. TCRdb passed the PCR reads through MiXCR, listing each CDR3 protein once. The sample contains about 440,000 distinct CDR3 sequences, around 46% of which appear only once. The specimen comprised PBMCs, sampled before TCRalphabeta/CD19-depleted stem cell transplant. These TCRs come from a girl aged 2-15 years with aplastic anemia, due to receive a stem cell transplant.

The chain carries TRBV28 and TRBJ1-2; the D gene is possibly TRBD1 (6 bases). The V and J ends lost 5 bases and 3 bases respectively, with 10 bases between them. CDR3 length: 13 amino acids. Germline V gene data show CDR1 as MDHEN and CDR2 as SYDVKM. The CDR3, as DNA: TGTGCCAGCAGTCAGGGGCCGTACTATGGCTACACCTTC. Amino acids: CASSQGPYYGYTF.

This chain connects TRBV20-1 to TRBJ1-5, with 11 bases that match TRBD1. The germline V gene has CDR1 DFQATT and CDR2 SNEGSKA (reference sequence). The CDR3 runs 18 residues. V shed 1 base, J shed 0 bases, and the junction held 8 bases outside the gene matches. CDR3 coding DNA: TGCAGTGCTAGAGTCCGGGACAGGGGGTCTTATAGCAATCAGCCCCAGCATTTT. Its protein is CSARVRDRGSYSNQPQHF.

V usage is TRBV20-1 and J usage is TRBJ2-2; 15 nucleotides line up with TRBD2. Germline V gene lookup returns CDR1 DFQATT and CDR2 SNEGSKA (reference sequence). The CDR3 runs to 17 residues. J lost 0 bases, V lost 4 bases, and 3 bases had no gene match. The CDR3 here is CSATGLAGGANTGELFF. CDR3 in DNA: TGCAGTGCTACGGGACTAGCGGGAGGAGCGAACACCGGGGAGCTGTTTTTT.

V and J are TRBV30 and TRBJ1-6; 7 nucleotides align to TRBD1. From germline, CDR1 is GTSNPN and CDR2 SVGIG (reference sequence). Unmatched junction bases numbered 7, after V lost 3 bases and J lost 5 bases. CDR3 length: 15 amino acids. The CDR3 DNA sequence: TGTGCCTGGAGGATGGACAGGCGAAATAATTCACCCCTCCACTTT. Translating gives CAWRMDRRNNSPLHF. Full variable domain (remainder filled in from reference TRBV30 and TRBJ1-6): SQTIHQWPATLVQPVGSPLSLECTVEGTSNPNLYWYRQAAGRGLQLLFYSVGIGQISSEVPQNLSASRPQDRQFILSSKKLLLSDSGFYLCAWRMDRRNNSPLHFGNGTRLTVT.

The CDR3 reads CASSSALGTEAFF. CDR3 coding DNA: TGTGCCAGCAGCTCGGCCCTGGGCACTGAAGCTTTCTTT. The V call is TRBV5-5, the J call TRBJ1-1, with D unclear. Trimming cost V 3 bases and J 4 bases, with 10 bases left between them. Looked up from germline, CDR1 is SGHKS and CDR2 is YYEKEE (reference sequence). CDR3 size: 13 residues.

This clonotype was observed at least ten times. The chain joins TRBV29-1 to TRBJ2-3; 13 bases are a match to TRBD2. Germline CDR1 and CDR2: SQVTM and ANQGSEA. J was trimmed by 3 bases and V by 1 base; bases with no gene match: 1. CDR3 length: 15 amino acids. The CDR3 region is CSVEGTSGSTDTQYF. The CDR3 DNA follows: TGCAGCGTTGAAGGGACTAGCGGGAGTACAGATACGCAGTATTTT.

This clonotype was seen only once. J is TRBJ2-5 and V is TRBV30; D remains ambiguous. The germline V gene has CDR1 GTSNPN and CDR2 SVGIG (reference sequence). This CDR3 contains 12 residues. Between the trimmed V and J ends, which lost 5 bases and 3 bases, there was a span of 10 bases. CDR3 nucleotide sequence: TGTGCCTGGGGGTCCAGTGAAGAGACCCAGTACTTC. It specifies CAWGSSEETQYF. The full variable domain, its missing parts supplied by reference TRBV30 and TRBJ2-5, is SQTIHQWPATLVQPVGSPLSLECTVEGTSNPNLYWYRQAAGRGLQLLFYSVGIGQISSEVPQNLSASRPQDRQFILSSKKLLLSDSGFYLCAWGSSEETQYFGPGTRLLVL.

This clonotype appeared a single time. An end of the junction does not agree with germline; a read error may underlie this. The rearrangement uses TRBV12-3 or TRBV12-4 and TRBJ1-5; possible D gene TRBD1, 5 bases. The CDR3 has 14 amino acids. The CDR3 sequence: CASSFLSGDQPHHF. DNA for the CDR3: TGTGCCAGCAGTTTTCTATCTGGGGACCAGCCCCATCATTTT.

The chain links TRBV20-1 to TRBJ1-3, with D uncertain. Trimming cost V 3 bases and J 2 bases, with 11 bases left between them. This CDR3 spans 14 amino acids. Per germline, CDR1 DFQATT and CDR2 SNEGSKA (reference sequence). This chain's CDR3 is CSASSGNPGNTIYF. The CDR3, as DNA: TGCAGTGCTAGTAGTGGCAACCCTGGAAACACCATATATTTT.

This clonotype was seen a few times. This chain links TRBV7-9 with TRBJ2-3; possibly TRBD2 for D (6 bases). The V and J ends lost 2 bases and 0 bases respectively, with 9 bases between them. CDR3 size: 15 residues. Germline V gene lookup returns CDR1 SEHNR and CDR2 FQNEAQ (reference sequence). The chain's CDR3 is CASSLILASTDTQYF. CDR3 in DNA: TGTGCCAGCAGCTTAATTCTAGCGAGCACAGATACGCAGTATTTT.

The rearrangement uses TRBV11-1 and TRBJ2-3; D may be TRBD1 (5 bases). Germline V CDR1 and CDR2: SGHAT, FQDESV (reference sequence). This CDR3 contains 15 residues. Trimming took off 0 bases at V and 2 bases at J, with 9 bases between the two ends. The CDR3 protein is CASSLAEQATDTQYF. The CDR3, as DNA: TGTGCCAGCAGCTTAGCGGAACAGGCCACAGATACGCAGTATTTT.

The genes are TRBV13 and TRBJ2-1; D gene ambiguous. CDR3 length: 13 amino acids. The ends were cut back, 1 base at V and 7 bases at J, with 8 bases in the middle. Per the germline V gene, CDR1 is PRHDT and CDR2 is FYEKMQ (reference sequence). CDR3 loop: CASSLVRANEQFF. CDR3 nucleotides: TGTGCCAGCAGCTTAGTCCGGGCTAATGAGCAGTTCTTC.

This clonotype was recorded a few times. The chain employs TRBV29-1 and TRBJ2-2, with D possibly being TRBD1 (6 bases). With 5 bases removed from V and 3 bases from J, the gap between germline ends came to 13 bases. The CDR3 is made up of 14 amino acids. Germline V gives CDR1 SQVTM, CDR2 ANQGSEA. CDR3: CSVQPSGDTGELFF. CDR3 DNA: TGCAGCGTTCAGCCTTCAGGGGACACCGGGGAGCTGTTTTTT.

This clonotype was observed a few times. V and J are TRBV7-2 and TRBJ2-7; D unresolved. The V end lost 5 bases, the J end lost 6 bases, and 11 bases lay between the germline ends. Germline V lookup: CDR1 SGHTA, CDR2 FQGNSA. The length of the CDR3 is 12 residues. The CDR3 is CASSLGPTEQYF. CDR3 nucleotides: TGTGCCAGCAGCCTTGGGCCAACCGAGCAGTACTTC.